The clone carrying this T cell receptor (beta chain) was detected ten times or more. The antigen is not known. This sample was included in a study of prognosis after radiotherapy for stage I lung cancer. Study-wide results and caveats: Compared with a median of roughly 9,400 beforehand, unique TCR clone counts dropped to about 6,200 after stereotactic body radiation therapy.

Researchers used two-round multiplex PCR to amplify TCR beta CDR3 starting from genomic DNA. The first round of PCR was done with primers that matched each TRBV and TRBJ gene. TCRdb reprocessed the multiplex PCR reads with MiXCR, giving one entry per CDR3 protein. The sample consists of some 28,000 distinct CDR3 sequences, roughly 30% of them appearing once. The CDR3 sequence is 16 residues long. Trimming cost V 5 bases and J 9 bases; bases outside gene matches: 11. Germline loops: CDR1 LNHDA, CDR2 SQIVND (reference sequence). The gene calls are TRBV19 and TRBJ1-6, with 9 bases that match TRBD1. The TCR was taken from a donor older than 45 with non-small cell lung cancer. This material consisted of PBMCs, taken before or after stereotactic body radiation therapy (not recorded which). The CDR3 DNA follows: TGTGCCAGTAGTGAACGGACAGGGGTCGGAATTTCACCCCTCCACTTT. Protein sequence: CASSERTGVGISPLHF.